These T cell receptor beta chains were read from a single sample in a study of tumor-infiltrating lymphocytes in primary liver carcinoma. TCRdb analysed the multiplex PCR reads with MiXCR anew, one entry per CDR3 protein. The sample includes more than 95,000 distinct CDR3 sequences, 55% to 75% of them seen just once. The specimen sequenced was liver tumor tissue from sampling region 3. The receptor source for this set is a woman aged 55-69 years with primary liver carcinoma and hepatitis B virus infection. Both conserved end residues are trimmed from each CDR3. Rows may omit the clone size; those that give it use once, few, many or a size class.

J gene: TRBJ2-5; clone size: NA; V gene: TRBV11-3; CDR3 protein: AISLRQGVGGTQY
J gene: TRBJ2-5; clone size: few; V gene: TRBV12-3/TRBV12-4; CDR3 protein: ASSLSGGTQY
J gene: TRBJ2-3; clone size: NA; V gene: TRBV29-1; CDR3 protein: SVADREIDTQY
J gene: TRBJ2-7; clone size: NA; V gene: TRBV30; CDR3 protein: AWSVPGQVSYEQY
J gene: TRBJ2-1; clone size: many; V gene: TRBV5-4; CDR3 protein: ASSLGTSGSTYNEQF
J gene: TRBJ2-5; clone size: NA; V gene: TRBV29-1; CDR3 protein: SLGQPQETQY
J gene: TRBJ1-1; clone size: many; V gene: TRBV29-1; CDR3 protein: SAGVTNTEAF
J gene: TRBJ1-1; clone size: NA; V gene: TRBV5-4; CDR3 protein: ASSLTTLGDTEAF
J gene: TRBJ1-2; clone size: NA; V gene: TRBV11-2; CDR3 protein: ASSLNRGLYGYT
J gene: TRBJ2-2; clone size: NA; V gene: TRBV11-2; CDR3 protein: ASSSDRAGELF
J gene: TRBJ2-1; clone size: NA; V gene: TRBV11-2; CDR3 protein: ASNPRTAYNDQF
J gene: TRBJ2-2; clone size: NA; V gene: TRBV11-2; CDR3 protein: ASSFWGGEPL
J gene: TRBJ2-6; clone size: NA; V gene: TRBV5-1; CDR3 protein: GSSLTAGANVPT
J gene: TRBJ2-3; clone size: few; V gene: TRBV5-4; CDR3 protein: ASSFPASGTDTQY
J gene: TRBJ2-7; clone size: NA; V gene: TRBV11-1; CDR3 protein: PSSPRATGLREQY
J gene: TRBJ2-5; clone size: NA; V gene: TRBV11-2; CDR3 protein: ASSFGTEALY
J gene: TRBJ2-1; clone size: many; V gene: TRBV7-9; CDR3 protein: ASSPSGRGQF
J gene: TRBJ1-6; clone size: many; V gene: TRBV5-5; CDR3 protein: ASTRDRVGDSPLH
J gene: TRBJ1-1; clone size: once; V gene: TRBV28; CDR3 protein: ASTPPTGNTEAF
J gene: TRBJ2-3; clone size: once; V gene: TRBV20-1; CDR3 protein: SARGDTQY
J gene: TRBJ2-3; clone size: NA; V gene: TRBV10-3; CDR3 protein: AICESSVGMVTDMQY
J gene: TRBJ2-6; clone size: NA; V gene: TRBV4-2; CDR3 protein: ASSSLWAAVSSGANVPT
J gene: TRBJ2-3; clone size: NA; V gene: TRBV11-2; CDR3 protein: ASGLARSLDTDTQY
J gene: TRBJ1-2; clone size: NA; V gene: TRBV28; CDR3 protein: ASSPQQLGTFGYT
J gene: TRBJ2-2; clone size: NA; V gene: TRBV7-9; CDR3 protein: ASNSTGELF
J gene: TRBJ2-1; clone size: NA; V gene: TRBV6-1; CDR3 protein: TSSEEWYFINEQF
J gene: TRBJ2-1; clone size: NA; V gene: TRBV11-2; CDR3 protein: ASSLGLAVYNEQF
J gene: TRBJ1-1; clone size: NA; V gene: TRBV29-1; CDR3 protein: SVGPRQSLYTEAF
J gene: TRBJ2-5; clone size: once; V gene: TRBV29-1; CDR3 protein: SAGSGGCGLETQY
J gene: TRBJ1-5; clone size: once; V gene: TRBV28; CDR3 protein: ASSSPDWGGNQPQH
J gene: TRBJ1-6; clone size: NA; V gene: TRBV30; CDR3 protein: AWSVLSAPLH